Sequencing of this T cell receptor beta chain was carried out in a study of T cell responses to AZD1222 COVID-19 vaccine. Sequencing was performed with immunoSEQ multiplex PCR; in TCRdb, only in-frame clones are kept and a portion is missing. The data hold 95,000 to 150,000 clones, with 80% to 90% observed a single time. Trimming took off 2 bases at V and 5 bases at J, with 10 bases between the two ends. The CDR3 sequence is 14 residues long. The germline CDR1 and CDR2 sequences are MNHNY and SVGAGI (reference sequence). General study findings and limits: Clonal diversity was possibly underestimated; the donors were predominantly white British and more often female. Regions 160-218 and 743-854 dominated among vaccine-associated CD4 TCRs spanning spike.

A remark on this clone: Its antigen is currently unknown.

Second-dose schedules of about 4 or about 12 weeks were combined. The origin of this receptor is an adult who received the AZD1222 COVID-19 vaccine. The starting material was peripheral blood, obtained 28 days after the second AZD1222 dose. This rearrangement joins TRBV6-6 to TRBJ1-5, with D possibly matching TRBD1 (5 bases). CDR3 sequence: CASSYLQADQPQHF. The CDR3 nucleotides read TGTGCCAGCAGTTACCTACAGGCCGATCAGCCCCAGCATTTT.